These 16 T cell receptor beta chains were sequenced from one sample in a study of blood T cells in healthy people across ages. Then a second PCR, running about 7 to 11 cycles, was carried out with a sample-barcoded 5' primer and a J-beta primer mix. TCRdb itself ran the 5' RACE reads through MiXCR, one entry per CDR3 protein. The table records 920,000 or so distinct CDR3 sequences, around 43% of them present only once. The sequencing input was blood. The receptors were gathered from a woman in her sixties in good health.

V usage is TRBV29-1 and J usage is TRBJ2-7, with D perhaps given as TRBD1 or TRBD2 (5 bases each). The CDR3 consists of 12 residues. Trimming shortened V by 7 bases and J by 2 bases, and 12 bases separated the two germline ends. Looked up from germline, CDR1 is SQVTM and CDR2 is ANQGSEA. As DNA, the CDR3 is TGCAGCGCCCAGATGGGGGCCTACGAGCAGTACTTC. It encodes CSAQMGAYEQYF.

CDR3 protein: CASSPPRGTANEQFF. The CDR3 region has the DNA TGTGCCAGCAGCCCTCCAAGAGGGACGGCTAATGAGCAGTTCTTC. V usage is TRBV9 and J usage is TRBJ2-1; D is possibly TRBD1 or TRBD2 (5 bases each). The germline V gene encodes CDR1 SGDLS and CDR2 YYNGEE. Trimming took off 4 bases at V and 7 bases at J, with 18 bases between the two ends. This CDR3 region has 15 residues.

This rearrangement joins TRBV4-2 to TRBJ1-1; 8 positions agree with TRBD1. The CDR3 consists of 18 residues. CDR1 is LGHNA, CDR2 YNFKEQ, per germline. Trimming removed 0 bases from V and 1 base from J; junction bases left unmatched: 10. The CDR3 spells CASSQEPPTGAKNTEAFF. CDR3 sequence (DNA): TGTGCCAGCAGCCAAGAGCCACCGACAGGGGCGAAGAACACTGAAGCTTTCTTT.

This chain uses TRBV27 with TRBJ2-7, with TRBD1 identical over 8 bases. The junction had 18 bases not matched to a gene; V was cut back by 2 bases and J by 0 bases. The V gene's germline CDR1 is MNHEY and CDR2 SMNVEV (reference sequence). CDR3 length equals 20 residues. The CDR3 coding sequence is TGTGCCAGCAGTTTACGGTATAACCCACCGGGACAGGAAAGCTCCTACGAGCAGTACTTC. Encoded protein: CASSLRYNPPGQESSYEQYF.

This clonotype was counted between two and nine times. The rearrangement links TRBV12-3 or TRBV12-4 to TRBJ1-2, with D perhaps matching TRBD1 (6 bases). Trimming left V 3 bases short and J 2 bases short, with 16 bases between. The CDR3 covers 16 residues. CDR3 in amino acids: CASSFPRGEVNYGYTF. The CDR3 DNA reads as TGTGCCAGCAGTTTCCCTAGGGGGGAAGTGAACTATGGCTACACCTTC.

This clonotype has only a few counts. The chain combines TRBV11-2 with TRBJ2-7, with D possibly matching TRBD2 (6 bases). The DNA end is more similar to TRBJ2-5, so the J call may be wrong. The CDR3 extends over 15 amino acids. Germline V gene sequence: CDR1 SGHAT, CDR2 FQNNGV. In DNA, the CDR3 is TGTGCCAGCAGCTTAGAGGGGGGACTCTCCAAGACCCAGTACTTC. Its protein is CASSLEGGLSKTQYF.

CDR3 sequence: CAGSNPFRSQWNEQYF. In DNA form, the CDR3 reads TGCGCCGGCAGCAACCCATTCCGGTCCCAGTGGAACGAGCAGTACTTC. V gene TRBV21-1 combines with J gene TRBJ2-7; no check of the table's D call, TRBD1, against the DNA was made. TRBV21-1 is labeled a pseudogene. This CDR3 is 16 amino acids long.

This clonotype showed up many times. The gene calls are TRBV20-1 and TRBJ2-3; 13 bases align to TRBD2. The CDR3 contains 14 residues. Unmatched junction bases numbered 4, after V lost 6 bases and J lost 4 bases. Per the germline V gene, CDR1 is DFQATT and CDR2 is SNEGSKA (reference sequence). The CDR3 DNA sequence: TGCAGTGCCCGGACTAGCGGGAGTGCAGATACGCAGTATTTT. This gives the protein CSARTSGSADTQYF.

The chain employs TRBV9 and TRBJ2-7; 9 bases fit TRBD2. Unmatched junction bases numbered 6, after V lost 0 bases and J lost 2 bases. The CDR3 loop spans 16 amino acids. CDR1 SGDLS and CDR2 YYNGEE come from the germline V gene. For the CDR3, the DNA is TGTGCCAGCAGCGTAGGCGGTAGCGGGAGTCCCTACGAGCAGTACTTC. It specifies CASSVGGSGSPYEQYF.

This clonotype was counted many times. Written as DNA, the CDR3 is TGTGCCAGCAGCTTAGATGGTGGCGGAGAGACCCAGTACTTC. Its translation: CASSLDGGGETQYF. This chain connects TRBV7-2 to TRBJ2-5; D call uncertain. This CDR3 comprises 14 residues. Germline assignment: CDR1 SGHTA and CDR2 FQGNSA. V shed 1 base and J shed 4 bases, with 10 bases lying between them.

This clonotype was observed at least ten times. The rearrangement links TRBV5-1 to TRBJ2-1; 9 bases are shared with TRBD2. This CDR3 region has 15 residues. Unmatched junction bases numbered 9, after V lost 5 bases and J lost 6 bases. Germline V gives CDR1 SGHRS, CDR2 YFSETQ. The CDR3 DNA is TGCGCCAGCAGACCCGGGACTAGCCTGGGCAATGAGCAGTTCTTC. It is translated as CASRPGTSLGNEQFF.

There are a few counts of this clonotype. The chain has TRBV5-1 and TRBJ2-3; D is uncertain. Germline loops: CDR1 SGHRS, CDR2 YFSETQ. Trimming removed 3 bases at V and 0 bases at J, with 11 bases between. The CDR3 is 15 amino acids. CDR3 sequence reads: CASSSRSASTDTQYF. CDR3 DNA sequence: TGCGCCAGCAGCTCAAGAAGCGCCAGCACAGATACGCAGTATTTT.

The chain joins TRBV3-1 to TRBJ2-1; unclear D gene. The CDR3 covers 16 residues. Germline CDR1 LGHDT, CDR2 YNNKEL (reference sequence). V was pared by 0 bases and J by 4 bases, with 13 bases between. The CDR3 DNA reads TGTGCCAGCAGCCAAGAGAAGGCCTGGGGATACAATGAGCAGTTCTTC. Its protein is CASSQEKAWGYNEQFF.

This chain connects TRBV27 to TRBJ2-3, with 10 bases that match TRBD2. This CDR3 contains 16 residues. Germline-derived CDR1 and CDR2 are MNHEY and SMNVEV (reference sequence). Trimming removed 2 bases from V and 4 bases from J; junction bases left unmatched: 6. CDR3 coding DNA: TGTGCCAGCAGTTTAGTGGGTCTAGCGGGAGCAGATACGCAGTATTTT. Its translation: CASSLVGLAGADTQYF.

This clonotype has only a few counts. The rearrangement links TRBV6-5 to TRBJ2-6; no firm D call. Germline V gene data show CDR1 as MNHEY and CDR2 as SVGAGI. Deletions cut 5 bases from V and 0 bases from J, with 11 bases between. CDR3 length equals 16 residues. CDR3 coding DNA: TGTGCCAGCAGTCCCTACTTAAACTCTGGGGCCAACGTCCTGACTTTC. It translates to CASSPYLNSGANVLTF.

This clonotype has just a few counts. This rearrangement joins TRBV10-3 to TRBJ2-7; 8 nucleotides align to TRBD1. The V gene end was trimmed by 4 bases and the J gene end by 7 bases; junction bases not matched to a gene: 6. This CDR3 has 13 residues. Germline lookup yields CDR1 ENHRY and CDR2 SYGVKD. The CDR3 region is CAISGGTGGEQYF. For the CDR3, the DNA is TGTGCCATCAGTGGTGGGACAGGCGGAGAGCAGTACTTC.